Listed here are 4 T cell receptor beta chains from one sample, sequenced in a study of technical replicates of blood from several donors. The assay was immunoSEQ multiplex PCR, and TCRdb's table has in-frame clones only and misses some. The sample holds 75,000 to 95,000 clones, less than 95% seen once. The source material was T cells isolated from PBMCs. These receptors came from a human donor in good health.

The gene calls are TRBV27 and TRBJ2-2, with D possibly TRBD1 on 5 matching bases. The CDR3 has 15 amino acids. Trimming shortened V by 7 bases and J by 3 bases, and 15 bases separated the two germline ends. From germline, CDR1 is MNHEY and CDR2 SMNVEV (reference sequence). CDR3 amino acids: CASNPFQGHTGELFF. For the CDR3, the DNA is TGTGCCAGCAATCCCTTCCAGGGTCACACCGGGGAGCTGTTTTTT.

The chain is built from TRBV2 and TRBJ1-5; D possibly corresponds to TRBD1 (5 bases). CDR3 length: 15 residues. In germline, CDR1 is SNHLY, CDR2 FYNNEI. Trimming shortened V by 4 bases and J by 6 bases, and 16 bases separated the two germline ends. Here the CDR3 reads CASSGGTAGSQPQHF. CDR3 bases: TGTGCCAGCAGTGGCGGGACCGCGGGTAGTCAGCCCCAGCATTTT.

DNA of the CDR3: TGTGCCAGCAGCTTAGTCGCTAGCGGGGGCTACAATGAGCAGTTCTTC. Protein sequence: CASSLVASGGYNEQFF. The chain is built from TRBV7-6 and TRBJ2-1; 10 positions agree with TRBD2. Germline CDR1 is SGHVS and CDR2 is FNYEAQ. The CDR3 contains 16 residues. J lost 3 bases, V lost 1 base, and 3 bases had no gene match.

The chain has TRBV5-4 and TRBJ2-5, with 8 bases lining up with TRBD2. V dropped 2 bases and J dropped 3; count of bases not matched to a gene: 6. Germline loops: CDR1 SGHNT, CDR2 YYREEE (reference sequence). This CDR3 has 15 residues. In nucleotides, the CDR3 is TGTGCCAGCAGCTTCTCGGGAGGGCCGAAAGAGACCCAGTACTTC. Protein product: CASSFSGGPKETQYF.